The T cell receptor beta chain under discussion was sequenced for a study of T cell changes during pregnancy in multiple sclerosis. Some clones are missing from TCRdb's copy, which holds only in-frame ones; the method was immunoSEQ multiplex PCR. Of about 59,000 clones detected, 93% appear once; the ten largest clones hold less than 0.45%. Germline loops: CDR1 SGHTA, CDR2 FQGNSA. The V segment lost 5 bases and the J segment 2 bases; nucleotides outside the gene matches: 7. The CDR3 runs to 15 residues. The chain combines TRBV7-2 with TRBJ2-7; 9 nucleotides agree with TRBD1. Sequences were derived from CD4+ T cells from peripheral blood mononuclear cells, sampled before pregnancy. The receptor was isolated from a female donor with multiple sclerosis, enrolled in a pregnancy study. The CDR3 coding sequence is TGTGCCAGCAGCGCCTGGACAGGGGACACCTACGAGCAGTACTTC. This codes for CASSAWTGDTYEQYF.